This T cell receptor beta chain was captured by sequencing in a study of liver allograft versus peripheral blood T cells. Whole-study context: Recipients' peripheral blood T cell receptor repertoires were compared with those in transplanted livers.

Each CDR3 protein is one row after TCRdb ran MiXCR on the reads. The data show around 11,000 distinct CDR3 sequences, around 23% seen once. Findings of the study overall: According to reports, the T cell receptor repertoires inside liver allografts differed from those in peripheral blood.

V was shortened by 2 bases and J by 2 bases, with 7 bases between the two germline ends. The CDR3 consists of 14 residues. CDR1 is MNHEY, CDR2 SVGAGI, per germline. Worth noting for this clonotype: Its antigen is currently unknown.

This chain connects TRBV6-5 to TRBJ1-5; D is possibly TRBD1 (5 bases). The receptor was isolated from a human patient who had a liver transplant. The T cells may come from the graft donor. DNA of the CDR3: TGTGCCAGCAGTTACAGGGGCGGCAATCAGCCCCAGCATTTT. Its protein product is CASSYRGGNQPQHF.